These 5 T cell receptor beta chains were sequenced from one sample in a study of post-analysis software for immune sequencing data. Study conclusions and caveats: Roughly 5 TRBV segments (TRBV5-6, TRBV5-1 and TRBV20-1 among them) occurred more frequently in patients than in controls.

These TCRs' antigens remain unknown. Unique molecular identifiers were built into the TCR beta cDNA libraries. Using its own MiXCR run on the PCR reads, TCRdb lists one record per CDR3 protein. The sample consists of about 540,000 distinct CDR3 sequences, around a third of them appearing once. Sequencing input: blood. The source of these receptors is a girl aged 2 to 17 with multiple sclerosis.

The chain joins TRBV20-1 to TRBJ2-7; 9 bases match TRBD1. In germline, CDR1 is DFQATT, CDR2 SNEGSKA (reference sequence). V lost 5 bases to trimming and J lost 1 base; unmatched junction nucleotides: 9. This CDR3 is built from 15 residues. The CDR3 nucleotides are TGCAGTGCTTGGGGACAGGGTCCCGATTCCTACGAGCAGTACTTC. It encodes CSAWGQGPDSYEQYF.

This chain uses TRBV5-1 with TRBJ1-1; D gene ambiguous. Germline-derived CDR1 and CDR2 are SGHRS and YFSETQ. The CDR3 runs to 16 residues. The V end lost 2 bases, the J end lost 1 base, and 15 bases lay between the germline ends. The CDR3: CASSFPQDKSNTEAFF. CDR3 DNA: TGCGCCAGCAGCTTTCCCCAGGATAAATCGAACACTGAAGCTTTCTTT.

In this sample, this clonotype turned up a few times. Its ends do not fully match the called genes, so a read error is possible. The chain has TRBV3-1 and TRBJ2-1; TRBD1 aligns across 7 bases. Germline V gene lookup returns CDR1 LGHDT and CDR2 YNNKEL (reference sequence). CDR3 length equals 15 residues. The CDR3 nucleotides are TGTGCCAGCAGTCGACAGGGTTTTAACTACAATGGGCAGTTCTTC. Residues: CASSRQGFNYNGQFF.

This clonotype has more than one count but fewer than ten. The genes are TRBV6-2 or TRBV6-3 and TRBJ2-5; 9 bases agree with TRBD2. In germline, CDR1 is MNHEY, CDR2 SVGEGT. With V trimmed by 5 bases and J by 5 bases, 12 bases remained unmatched. This CDR3 has 16 amino acids. CDR3 bases: TGTGCCAGCAGTCGGCCGACTAGCGGTAACTTCGAGACCCAGTACTTC. Residues: CASSRPTSGNFETQYF.

The chain recombines TRBV20-1 with TRBJ1-1; TRBD1 matches 9 bases. There are 15 residues in the CDR3. Germline V gives CDR1 DFQATT, CDR2 SNEGSKA (reference sequence). Unmatched junction bases numbered 7, after V lost 3 bases and J lost 2 bases. As DNA, the CDR3 is TGCAGTGCTAGGGGGGGGACAGGGAGTAACACTGAAGCTTTCTTT. Translated: CSARGGTGSNTEAFF.